This paragraph covers one TCR beta chain sequence. Its antigen remains unidentified. It was with 60 Vbeta and 13 Jbeta primers that the PCR ran. The data were produced by immunoSEQ multiplex PCR, yet TCRdb's version contains in-frame clones alone and is incomplete. The top ten hold less than 7% of the sample, which has more than 100,000 clones, 74% seen once. Germline V gene data show CDR1 as SGHNT and CDR2 as YYREEE (reference sequence). The junction had 5 bases not matched to a gene; V was cut back by 5 bases and J by 2 bases. This CDR3 is built from 15 residues. The data were obtained in a study of cytomegalovirus exposure and HLA in healthy donors. Study findings and constraints: A later analysis showed HLA-associated TCR beta chains outstripping equally common others in clonal expansion. Data from an earlier analysis indicated that most TCR beta V segments were productive either about 87% or about 30% of the time. At a 0.05 false discovery rate, a later analysis found some 18,000 TCR beta sequences to be associated with HLA alleles.

The receptor's source is a woman between 50 and 59 years old in good health and CMV-seropositive. The gene calls are TRBV5-4 and TRBJ2-5; 11 bases match TRBD2. Sequencing used PBMCs. CDR3 nucleotide sequence: TGTGCCAGCAGGCTAGCGGGGGGTCCACAAGAGACCCAGTACTTC. Protein product: CASRLAGGPQETQYF.